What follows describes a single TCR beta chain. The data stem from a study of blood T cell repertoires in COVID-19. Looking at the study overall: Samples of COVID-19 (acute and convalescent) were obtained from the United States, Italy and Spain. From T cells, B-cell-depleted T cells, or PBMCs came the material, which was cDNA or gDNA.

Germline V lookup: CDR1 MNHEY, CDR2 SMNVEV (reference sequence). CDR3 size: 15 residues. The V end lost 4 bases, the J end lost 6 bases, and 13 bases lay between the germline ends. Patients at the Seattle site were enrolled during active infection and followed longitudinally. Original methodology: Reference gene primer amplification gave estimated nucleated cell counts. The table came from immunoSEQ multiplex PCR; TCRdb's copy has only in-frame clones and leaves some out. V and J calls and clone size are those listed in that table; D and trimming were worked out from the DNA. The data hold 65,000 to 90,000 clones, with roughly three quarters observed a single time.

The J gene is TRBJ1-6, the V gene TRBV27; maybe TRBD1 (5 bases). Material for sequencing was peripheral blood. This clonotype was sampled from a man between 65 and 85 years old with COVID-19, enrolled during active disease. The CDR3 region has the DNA TGTGCCAGCAGTTCGGGGGTGAATACTAATTCACCCCTCCACTTT. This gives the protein CASSSGVNTNSPLHF.